This TCR beta chain derives from a study of response to subunit inactivated influenza vaccine (dated by TCRdb to the late 2010s). For the wider study: To follow how T cells responded to a trivalent subunit inactivated influenza vaccine, the researchers relied on deep quantitative profiling of the T cell receptor repertoire. Paper-wide results and their limitations: The authors suggested that each seasonal influenza vaccination may recruit only a limited number of new T cells.

The germline V gene (reference sequence) yields LNHDA for CDR1 and SQIVND for CDR2. Cut back by 5 bases and 5 bases, the V and J ends lie 9 bases apart. The CDR3, from cysteine to phenylalanine, totals 13 residues. Only the CDR3 DNA stays, 39 bases, in frame from base 1. There are many counts of this clonotype. The antigen it binds to is not known. There are no base qualities to consult, and no much larger clone falls within one base. Libraries were constructed by RT-PCR. Instrument used: Illumina HiSeq 2500. Clones were called with MiXCR by TCRdb after fastp trimmed the public reads at Q25, and only in-frame beta chains were retained. A single entry per CDR3 protein holds the most common genes and DNA from its merged rows. The sample profile shows about 620,000 distinct CDR3 sequences; approximately 12% of them were found once. The ten top clones hold about 9.4% of the sample.

The rearrangement combines TRBV19 with TRBJ1-4; the D gene lacks a confident call. The clonotype was recovered from a man aged 50 or older who received an inactivated influenza vaccine. Donor details come from another sample of the same person, matched by shared clones. Sequenced material: PBMCs from blood, taken on the day of vaccination. The DNA sequence reads TGTGCCAGTAGTTGGACGGGAAATGAAAAACTGTTTTTT. It translates to CASSWTGNEKLFF.